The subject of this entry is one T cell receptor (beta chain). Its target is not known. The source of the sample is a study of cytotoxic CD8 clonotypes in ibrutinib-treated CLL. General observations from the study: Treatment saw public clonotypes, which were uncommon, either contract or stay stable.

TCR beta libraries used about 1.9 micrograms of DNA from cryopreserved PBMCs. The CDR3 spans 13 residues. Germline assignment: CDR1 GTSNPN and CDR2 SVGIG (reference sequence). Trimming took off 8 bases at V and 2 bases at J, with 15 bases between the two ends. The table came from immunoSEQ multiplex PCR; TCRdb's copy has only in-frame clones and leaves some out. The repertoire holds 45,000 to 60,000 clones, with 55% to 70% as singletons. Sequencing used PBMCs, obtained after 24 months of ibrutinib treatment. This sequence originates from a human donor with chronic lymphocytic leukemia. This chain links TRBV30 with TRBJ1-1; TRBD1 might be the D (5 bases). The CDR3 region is CARHTWDNTEAFF. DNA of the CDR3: TGTGCCAGACACACCTGGGACAACACTGAAGCTTTCTTT.